This TCR beta chain was sequenced during a study of blood T cell repertoires in COVID-19. Study background: T cells, B-cell-depleted T cells, or PBMCs supplied cDNA or gDNA.

CDR3 length: 16 amino acids. Looked up from germline, CDR1 is SGHRS and CDR2 is YFSETQ. Trimming removed 0 bases from V and 0 bases from J, with 10 bases in between. TCRdb's table, derived via immunoSEQ multiplex PCR, lists solely in-frame clones and lacks some. Among roughly 140,000 clones listed, 87% were seen once. The sample was peripheral blood. This chain uses TRBV5-1 with TRBJ1-3; D call uncertain. The sequence derives from a woman aged 55-70 years with active or convalescent COVID-19. CDR3 coding DNA: TGCGCCAGCAGCTTGGCCTTAGGGAGCTCTGGAAACACCATATATTTT. Amino acid sequence: CASSLALGSSGNTIYF.